The text below deals with one TCR beta chain. Its antigen is still unknown. In TCRdb, the reads were re-called with MiXCR into one record per CDR3 protein. The data contain about 50,000 distinct CDR3 sequences, around 19% of them singletons. With V trimmed by 3 bases and J by 8 bases, 3 bases remained unmatched. The CDR3 extends over 14 amino acids. CDR1 SGHVS and CDR2 FQNEAQ come from the germline V gene. This entry comes from a study of T cell repertoires in cytomegalovirus infection. The sequence came from a human donor in good health (CMV status not recorded). Some clones in this sample may be carry-over from other donors' samples. The chain uses TRBV7-8 and TRBJ1-5, with 11 bases identical to TRBD1. Specimen: CD8+ T cells from cultured PBMCs, collected from culture after CMV antigen stimulation. CDR3: CASSFPGQGEPQHF. DNA of the CDR3: TGTGCCAGCAGCTTCCCGGGACAGGGGGAGCCCCAGCATTTT.